Sequencing of this T cell receptor beta chain was carried out in a study of blood T cell repertoires in COVID-19. Across the whole study: Sites across the United States, Italy and Spain contributed samples from acute and convalescent COVID-19. In each case, the material was cDNA or gDNA derived from T cells, B-cell-depleted T cells, or PBMCs.

Produced via immunoSEQ multiplex PCR; TCRdb's table is partial and in-frame only. The table lists a few hundred thousand clones, approximately 84% of them singletons. Trimming cost V 5 bases and J 2 bases; bases outside gene matches: 17. The CDR3 extends over 18 amino acids. Germline loops: CDR1 SGHTA, CDR2 FQGNSA. V usage is TRBV7-2 and J usage is TRBJ1-1, with 7 bases fitting TRBD1. The material sequenced was peripheral blood. This sequence originates from a woman aged 55-69 years with acute or convalescent COVID-19. The CDR3: CASSAGWTGRDKNTEAFF. As DNA, the CDR3 is TGTGCCAGCAGCGCAGGGTGGACAGGACGCGATAAAAACACTGAAGCTTTCTTT.